Below are 15 T cell receptor beta chains sequenced from a single sample in a study of CD8 T cells in ankylosing spondylitis. Whole-study findings and limits: There was a TCR beta motif, made of several highly homologous variants, that appeared characteristic of ankylosing spondylitis blood.

These receptors have no identified antigens. TCRdb reprocessed the 5' RACE reads with MiXCR, giving one entry per CDR3 protein. The table shows approximately 400,000 distinct CDR3 sequences, with 17% occurring only once. The sequenced sample was blood, either unsorted or a sorted T cell fraction (not recorded which). These receptors came from a male donor with ankylosing spondylitis.

This chain uses TRBV5-1 with TRBJ2-7; the match to TRBD1 covers 9 bases. CDR1 and CDR2 (germline): SGHRS, YFSETQ. The CDR3 covers 19 residues. Trimming at V came to 0 bases and at J to 4 bases, leaving 17 bases not matched to a gene. The CDR3 nucleotides are TGCGCCAGCAGCTTGGTTCCGGGACAGGGAAGAAATTTACCGTACGAGCAGTACTTC. It codes for CASSLVPGQGRNLPYEQYF.

This clonotype was observed a few times. The chain couples TRBV6-2 or TRBV6-3 to TRBJ2-7; 8 nucleotides match TRBD1. This CDR3 has 16 residues. Per the germline V gene, CDR1 is MNHEY and CDR2 is SVGEGT. The junction had 11 bases not matched to a gene; V was cut back by 7 bases and J by 0 bases. Written as DNA, the CDR3 is TGTGCCAGCACCGGGACAGGCACAATTTTCTCCTACGAGCAGTACTTC. Translation: CASTGTGTIFSYEQYF.

This clonotype was counted only a few times. The chain uses TRBV9 and TRBJ2-3; D remains ambiguous. V was cut by 4 bases and J by 1 base, with 10 bases left in between. Germline V CDR1 and CDR2: SGDLS, YYNGEE. CDR3 length: 14 amino acids. The CDR3 DNA reads as TGTGCCAGCAGCTCTCGCCTGCGCACAGATACGCAGTATTTT. The encoded protein is CASSSRLRTDTQYF.

The gene calls are TRBV5-5 and TRBJ1-1; weak D call: TRBD1 (5 bases). CDR1 and CDR2 from the germline V gene are SGHKS and YYEKEE (reference sequence). CDR3 length: 14 amino acids. V was trimmed by 4 bases and J by 4 bases, leaving 14 bases between them. CDR3: CASSPGNWFTEAFF. In DNA form, the CDR3 reads TGTGCCAGCAGCCCAGGGAACTGGTTCACTGAAGCTTTCTTT.

Only a few counts were recorded for this clonotype. The chain combines TRBV20-1 with TRBJ2-7; no reliable D call. Germline loops: CDR1 DFQATT, CDR2 SNEGSKA (reference sequence). V was cut by 1 base and J by 6 bases, with 13 bases left in between. The CDR3 extends over 13 amino acids. The CDR3 sequence: CSARGARNGEQYF. CDR3 in DNA: TGCAGTGCTAGAGGGGCACGCAACGGCGAGCAGTACTTC.

V gene TRBV7-8 combines with J gene TRBJ2-2, with D perhaps matching TRBD1 or TRBD2 (5 bases each). The CDR3 consists of 14 residues. Trimming took 8 bases from V and 0 from J, leaving 10 bases between them. Germline CDR1 reads SGHVS; CDR2 reads FQNEAQ. The CDR3 DNA sequence: TGTGCCAGCCGGGACCCCTCGAACACCGGGGAGCTGTTTTTT. It yields the protein CASRDPSNTGELFF.

This chain joins TRBV6-1 and TRBJ1-1; D is ambiguous. Germline V CDR1 and CDR2: MNHNS, SASEGT. V was clipped by 10 bases and J by 2 bases, with 20 bases between them. The CDR3 sequence is 15 residues long. CDR3 coding DNA: TGTGCCACCACCAAAGGGCAGGTGGGAAACACTGAAGCTTTCTTT. Translation: CATTKGQVGNTEAFF.

The V gene is TRBV3-1, the J gene TRBJ2-2; unclear D gene. The germline V gene has CDR1 LGHDT and CDR2 YNNKEL (reference sequence). Trimming shortened V by 3 bases and J by 6 bases, and 11 bases separated the two germline ends. This CDR3 has 14 residues. As DNA, the CDR3 is TGTGCCAGCAGCCACCCCGTGGCATCCGGGGAGCTGTTTTTT. The encoded protein is CASSHPVASGELFF.

V usage is TRBV7-2 and J usage is TRBJ1-2; D uncertain. Looked up from germline, CDR1 is SGHTA and CDR2 is FQGNSA. This CDR3 region has 17 residues. V lost 0 bases and J lost 1, with 15 bases in between. The DNA for the CDR3 is TGTGCCAGCAGCTTAGCGCTAGGGCAGACCTTTAACTATGGCTACACCTTC. Its translation is CASSLALGQTFNYGYTF.

Many counts were recorded for this clonotype. The genes are TRBV20-1 and TRBJ1-5; D is unresolved. V dropped 0 bases and J dropped 4 bases, with 7 bases sitting between them. The CDR3 has 13 residues. From germline, CDR1 is DFQATT and CDR2 SNEGSKA (reference sequence). The CDR3, as DNA: TGCAGTGCTAGAGATAGGATGAATCAGCCCCAGCATTTT. It yields the protein CSARDRMNQPQHF.

This clonotype was picked up a small number of times. The J gene is TRBJ1-5, the V gene TRBV11-1; D is possibly TRBD1 (6 bases). This CDR3 is 19 amino acids long. V was pared by 3 bases and J by 5 bases, with 26 bases between. Germline lookup yields CDR1 SGHAT and CDR2 FQDESV (reference sequence). The CDR3 sequence is CASSLAFGPGTGMDQPQHF. CDR3 in DNA: TGTGCCAGCAGCTTGGCGTTCGGGCCCGGAACAGGGATGGATCAGCCCCAGCATTTT.

This clonotype was counted ten times or more. This chain links TRBV5-1 with TRBJ2-5; no reliable D call. This CDR3 has 13 residues. CDR1 is SGHRS, CDR2 YFSETQ, per germline. The V end lost 0 bases, the J end lost 3 bases, and 6 bases lay between the germline ends. CDR3 region: CASSLVTEETQYF. CDR3 coding DNA: TGCGCCAGCAGCTTGGTTACGGAAGAGACCCAGTACTTC.

The genes are TRBV6-2 or TRBV6-3 and TRBJ2-7, with D perhaps TRBD2 (6 bases). The CDR3 has 15 residues. Germline assignment: CDR1 MNHEY and CDR2 SVGEGT. Trimming took off 5 bases at V and 4 bases at J, with 18 bases between the two ends. The CDR3 DNA reads TGTGCCAGCAGTGCCCCGGAGGGTAGAATTTACGAGCAGTACTTC. This encodes CASSAPEGRIYEQYF.

V gene TRBV29-1 combines with J gene TRBJ2-3, with D maybe TRBD2 (6 bases). The CDR3 length is 14 residues. Deletions cut 3 bases from V and 6 bases from J, with 16 bases between. In germline, CDR1 is SQVTM, CDR2 ANQGSEA. The CDR3 reads CSVEISGVGDTQYF. The CDR3 DNA sequence: TGCAGCGTTGAGATTAGCGGAGTCGGGGATACGCAGTATTTT.

This clonotype was recorded at least ten times. The chain links TRBV10-3 to TRBJ1-5; TRBD1 matches 7 bases. The CDR3 spans 15 residues. V trimming: 5 bases; J trimming: 4 bases; junction bases outside the gene matches: 8. Germline-derived CDR1 and CDR2 are ENHRY and SYGVKD. The DNA of the CDR3 is TGTGCCATCAGTAAACGACAGGGCCCTAATCAGCCCCAGCATTTT. The encoded protein is CAISKRQGPNQPQHF.